This TCR beta chain was identified during a study of blood T cell repertoires in COVID-19. About the research overall: The study drew acute and convalescent COVID-19 samples from the United States, Italy and Spain.

Per the germline V gene, CDR1 is ENHRY and CDR2 is SYGVKD. V was clipped by 0 bases and J by 4 bases, with 6 bases between them. The CDR3 has 14 amino acids. The assay was immunoSEQ multiplex PCR, and TCRdb's table has in-frame clones only and misses some. The table has 90,000 to 120,000 clones, roughly 90% seen once. The rearrangement joins TRBV10-3 to TRBJ2-2, with D hard to call. Sequencing input: peripheral blood. The source is a man aged 35 to 55 with active or convalescent COVID-19. CDR3 amino acids: CAISESQSTGELFF. In DNA, the CDR3 is TGTGCCATCAGTGAGTCACAGTCCACCGGGGAGCTGTTTTTT.